Listed below are T cell receptor beta chains from one sample, sequenced in a study of identical twins. TCRdb passed the 5' RACE reads through MiXCR, listing each CDR3 protein once. The sample lists about 720,000 distinct CDR3 sequences, over 8.5% seen once, with roughly 0.97% in the top ten. These data are also associated with another study on yellow fever vaccine responses in identical twins.

Sequencing was carried out using PBMCs. The receptor source for this set is a woman between 18 and 29 years old in good health. The conserved cysteine and the conserved F or W are not part of the CDR3 here.

v_gene: TRBV20-1; j_gene: TRBJ1-6; CDR3aa: SARDRVGNSPLH
v_gene: TRBV5-1; j_gene: TRBJ2-5; CDR3aa: ASRETSKAETQY
v_gene: TRBV7-6; j_gene: TRBJ2-7; CDR3aa: ASSSLREQY
v_gene: TRBV7-7; j_gene: TRBJ2-1; CDR3aa: ASSLGTSRDSYNEQF
v_gene: TRBV7-3; j_gene: TRBJ2-5; CDR3aa: ASSLSGTPGETQY
v_gene: TRBV11-2; j_gene: TRBJ1-1; CDR3aa: ASSFSSLGQEAF
v_gene: TRBV7-2; j_gene: TRBJ2-7; CDR3aa: ASSLYDGSYEQY
v_gene: TRBV6-5; j_gene: TRBJ2-5; CDR3aa: ASSYAGLGGRKTQY
v_gene: TRBV12-3/TRBV12-4; j_gene: TRBJ1-1; CDR3aa: ASSIDRLNTEAF
v_gene: TRBV5-1; j_gene: TRBJ2-3; CDR3aa: ASQRSGGGSPLDTQY
v_gene: TRBV5-6; j_gene: TRBJ2-1; CDR3aa: ASSSRLDSYNEQF
v_gene: TRBV7-9; j_gene: TRBJ2-3; CDR3aa: ASSRDGVTDTQY
v_gene: TRBV6-5; j_gene: TRBJ2-3; CDR3aa: ASSYSVSGRVGTDTQY
v_gene: TRBV7-2; j_gene: TRBJ2-7; CDR3aa: ASSLGLPRNEQY
v_gene: TRBV7-8; j_gene: TRBJ2-7; CDR3aa: ASSLVDPGGYEQY
v_gene: TRBV14; j_gene: TRBJ2-1; CDR3aa: ASTPSPNSYNEQF
v_gene: TRBV7-2; j_gene: TRBJ2-1; CDR3aa: ASSSSGRTQRPYNEQF
v_gene: TRBV10-3; j_gene: TRBJ2-1; CDR3aa: AISELTNEQF
v_gene: TRBV20-1; j_gene: TRBJ2-7; CDR3aa: SARAGPGYEQY
v_gene: TRBV20-1; j_gene: TRBJ2-5; CDR3aa: SALYRGPSQETQY